This record looks at one T cell receptor beta chain sequence and its context. Per the original methods: Quantification of nucleated cells was approximated via reference gene primer amplification. Data came from immunoSEQ multiplex PCR; TCRdb stores just in-frame clones and leaves some out. The DNA gave D and trimming, while V, J and clone size come from that table. The sample holds about 68,000 clones; roughly 90% are singletons and the top ten take about 5%. This sample was included in a study of blood T cell repertoires in COVID-19. Germline loops: CDR1 SQVTM, CDR2 ANQGSEA. Losses at the gene ends were 3 bases for V and 1 base for J; bases not matched to a gene: 9. The CDR3 is made up of 17 amino acids.

The origin of this receptor is a woman aged 60-75 years with active COVID-19. The chain employs TRBV29-1 and TRBJ2-5; 12 nucleotides agree with TRBD2. The sequenced material came from peripheral blood. The CDR3 DNA reads TGCAGCGTTGATGGAGAGCGGACTAGCGGGGTCCAAGAGACCCAGTACTTC. Its translation: CSVDGERTSGVQETQYF. Full variable domain (outside the CDR3, taken from reference TRBV29-1 and TRBJ2-5): SAVISQKPSRDICQRGTSLTIQCQVDSQVTMMFWYRQQPGQSLTLIATANQGSEATYESGFVIDKFPISRPNLTFSTLTVSNMSPEDSSIYLCSVDGERTSGVQETQYFGPGTRLLVL.